This T cell receptor beta chain originates from a study of CXCR3-negative and CXCR3-positive naive CD8 T cells (dated by TCRdb to the late 2010s). Notes on the research overall: In total, some 130 million TRB reads were obtained, or roughly 1.5 +/- 0.3 million reads per library. Diversity and physicochemical repertoire analyses covered eleven to twelve donors pooled from two independent experiments. The TRBV-TRBJ cluster analysis covered naive subsets from about 5 donors and memory cells from 3 donors. What the study reported, not specific to this receptor: Comparably high repertoire diversity was found in both naive subsets, whereas much lower repertoire diversity was found in memory CD8+ T cells. CXCR3 expression partially decreased after cryopreservation, so most assays used freshly isolated PBMCs. Because surface CD5, which is linked to self-reactivity in mice, was comparable between the naive subsets, TCR interaction strength was also inferred from the physicochemical properties of TRB CDR3s. TRB CDR3s from CXCR3-positive naive cells showed higher hydrophobicity (lower Kidera factor 4), lower energy, and higher strength and volume indices than CXCR3-negative naive cells. Within the same donor, TRBV-TRBJ usage looked similar between naive CXCR3-negative and CXCR3-positive cells, but memory cells had distinct patterns.

With regard to this clonotype: The clone's antigen remains unknown.

From the cysteine up to the phenylalanine, the CDR3 has a length of 14 residues. DNA is not on record. The germline V gene (reference sequence) sets CDR1 to LGHDT and CDR2 to YNNKEL. For each CD8+ T cell subset, flow sorting was done in triplicate, and roughly 310,000 cells per subset went directly into RLT lysis buffer. To exclude memory contaminants, naive CD8+ T cells were stringently defined as CD45RO-CCR7+CD27+CD95-. Peripheral blood mononuclear cells were isolated from buffy coats using standard density gradient centrifugation. A FACSAria III was used to flow-sort naive CXCR3-negative and CXCR3-positive CD8+ T cells. Total RNA was extracted from sorted cells with an RNeasy Mini Kit. Sequencing instrument: NextSeq 550. The Human TCR Profiling Kit (MiLaboratory) was used to make UMI-labeled 5' RACE TRB cDNA libraries. The full amount of extracted RNA was used for cDNA synthesis, and the full amount of resulting cDNA was used for PCR amplification. Libraries were prepared in parallel with an identical number of PCR cycles. In the source study's methods: About 53,000 +/- 9,400 unique UMI-labeled TRB cDNA molecules per library were extracted with MIGEC and MiXCR, with at least two reads per UMI required. On average, each library contained approximately 40,000 +/- 10,000 functional in-frame TRB CDR3 nucleotide clonotypes without stop codons. After each sample was downsampled to 5000 UMI-labeled TRB molecules, VDJtools was used to calculate diversity metrics such as normalized Shannon-Wiener and Chao1. For the central five CDR3 residues, VDJtools calculated physicochemical properties weighted by clonotype size, namely interaction energy, strength, volume and Kidera factor 4. TCRdb reprocessed the reads, so every CDR3 protein sequence counts as one entry and DNA is not shown. What appears here as the V and J calls and clone size reflects TCRdb's work, not the paper's. This specimen's table enumerates approximately 89,000 distinct CDR3 sequences. The ten largest make up almost 0.55% of the sample.

Sequenced: naive CXCR3+ CD8+ T cells from blood. Read against the paper, the sample's cell subset or site label means: CD45RO-CCR7+CD27+CD95- naive CD8+ T cells expressing CXCR3 (TNR3+). The rearranged segments are TRBV3-1 and TRBJ2-3; TCRdb picks TRBD1, but there is no DNA to check that call. The TCR comes from a human donor in good health. Some clones in this sample may be carry-over from other donors' samples. The CDR3 in this case is CASSRGYGPDTQYF.